The 17 T cell receptor beta chains below come from one sample, sequenced in a study of CXCR3-negative and CXCR3-positive naive CD8 T cells. Points from the study as a whole: More hydrophobic TRB CDR3s were found in CXCR3-positive naive cells than in CXCR3-negative naive cells.

The libraries of TRB cDNA were prepared using 5' RACE with UMI labels. TCRdb reworked the 5' RACE reads into one entry per CDR3 protein, no DNA. The sample features about 150,000 distinct CDR3 sequences, with nearly 0.5% in its top ten. Antigens of these TCRs are unknown. The sequenced sample consisted of naive CXCR3+ CD8+ T cells from blood. As for subset: CD45RO-CCR7+CD27+CD95- naive CD8+ T cells expressing CXCR3 (TNR3+). The receptors were sampled from a human donor in good health. Some clones in this sample may be carry-over from other donors' samples.

The V gene is TRBV20-1, the J gene TRBJ1-2. The CDR3 covers 17 residues. Looked up from germline, CDR1 is DFQATT and CDR2 is SNEGSKA (reference sequence). The CDR3 spells CSARGMLSTRENYGYTF.

The V and J genes are TRBV7-9 and TRBJ2-3; no DNA is available, so the TRBD1 call from TCRdb remains unchecked. The CDR3 contains 14 residues. Germline-derived CDR1 and CDR2 are SEHNR and FQNEAQ (reference sequence). The chain's CDR3 is CASSRQSSTDTQYF.

The chain is built from TRBV6-5 and TRBJ2-1; TCRdb proposes TRBD1, but this gene call is untestable without DNA. CDR1 and CDR2 from the germline V gene are MNHEY and SVGAGI. CDR3 length: 13 residues. The CDR3 sequence is CASSPGVNNEQFF.

This chain links TRBV28 with TRBJ1-4; the D call of TRBD1 rests on TCRdb alone, since no DNA is present to check it. CDR1 and CDR2 from the germline V gene are MDHEN and SYDVKM. The CDR3 is 15 residues long. CDR3 protein: CASSSPGATNEKLFF.

The V and J genes are TRBV6-2 or TRBV6-3 and TRBJ2-2; the D call of TRBD1 rests on TCRdb alone, since no DNA is present to check it. There are 14 residues in the CDR3. Germline CDR1 and CDR2: MNHEY and SVGEGT. The chain's CDR3 is CASSYRQGTGELFF.

The V and J genes are TRBV20-1 and TRBJ2-7. The CDR3 totals 12 residues. Per the germline V gene, CDR1 is DFQATT and CDR2 is SNEGSKA (reference sequence). CDR3 in amino acids: CSARDMSFEQYF.

V is TRBV29-1 and J is TRBJ2-3; absent DNA, TCRdb's TRBD2 call cannot be checked. Germline CDR1 and CDR2: SQVTM and ANQGSEA. This CDR3 spans 16 amino acids. The CDR3: CSVEDPTSVSPETQYF.

V and J are TRBV12-3 or TRBV12-4 and TRBJ1-1; TCRdb gives TRBD1 as the D gene, but with no DNA this cannot be confirmed. The CDR3 runs 15 residues. CDR3 amino acids: CASSLTTGRNTEAFF.

V gene TRBV12-3 or TRBV12-4 combines with J gene TRBJ2-1; TCRdb indicates TRBD1, and absent DNA this call remains unverified. The CDR3 runs 13 residues. CDR3 amino acids: CASSPTGGTEQFF.

The rearrangement uses TRBV5-4 and TRBJ2-7; the TCRdb call, TRBD1, lacks DNA for checking. The CDR3 totals 13 residues. Germline V gene lookup returns CDR1 SGHNT and CDR2 YYREEE (reference sequence). CDR3 amino acids: CASSFPRGDEQYF.

J is TRBJ2-2 and V is TRBV28; TCRdb picks TRBD1, but there is no DNA to check that call. Germline CDR1 reads MDHEN; CDR2 reads SYDVKM. This CDR3 comprises 14 residues. The CDR3 sequence is CASRVGGYTGELFF.

J is TRBJ2-1 and V is TRBV7-8. The CDR3 is made up of 12 amino acids. The germline V gene encodes CDR1 SGHVS and CDR2 FQNEAQ. CDR3 sequence: CASSPQYREQFF.

The genes are TRBV28 and TRBJ1-5; the TCRdb D gene call, TRBD1, has no DNA to confirm it. This CDR3 spans 14 amino acids. Germline V gives CDR1 MDHEN, CDR2 SYDVKM. The CDR3 region is CATGQPYSNQPQHF.

The V gene is TRBV6-5, the J gene TRBJ2-6. Germline loops: CDR1 MNHEY, CDR2 SVGAGI. CDR3 length equals 15 residues. CDR3: CDSRPTVSGANVLTF.

The chain uses TRBV29-1 and TRBJ2-3; absent DNA, TCRdb's TRBD1 call cannot be checked. The CDR3 length is 13 residues. CDR1 is SQVTM, CDR2 ANQGSEA, per germline. CDR3: CSVDPREADTQYF.

This chain connects TRBV9 to TRBJ1-1; TCRdb returns TRBD1, unconfirmable since there is no DNA. The CDR3 totals 15 residues. Germline-derived CDR1 and CDR2 are SGDLS and YYNGEE. The CDR3 here is CASSVETGMGTEAFF.

The chain links TRBV7-9 to TRBJ1-5; TCRdb's D call, TRBD1, is unchecked because there is no DNA. The CDR3 loop spans 16 amino acids. Germline CDR1 SEHNR, CDR2 FQNEAQ (reference sequence). This CDR3 reads CASSLVPGPGNQPQHF.